Included here is one T cell receptor (beta chain) sequence, with context. Its antigen is still unknown. These data come from a study of T cell repertoires in cytomegalovirus infection. For the study at large: It was the public TCR beta signatures that indicated both CMV infection and matching HLA type. Study-level points and caveats: HLA-C-restricted, CMV-specific TCR beta clonotypes were dominant ex vivo. Totalled public TCR beta family frequency picked out people who carried CMV plus the relevant HLA.

V shed 4 bases and J shed 3 bases, with 10 bases lying between them. CDR1 is SGHTA, CDR2 FQGNSA, per germline. This CDR3 has 13 amino acids. TCRdb re-analysed the reads in MiXCR, keeping a single row per CDR3 protein. The sample yields 150,000 to 200,000 distinct CDR3 sequences, approximately 14% seen once. The source is a human donor in good health (CMV status not recorded). Some clones in this sample may be carry-over from other donors' samples. The chain combines TRBV7-2 with TRBJ2-7; no clear D gene. The source material was PBMCs. CDR3: CASSSLLIYEQYF. The CDR3, as DNA: TGTGCCAGCAGCTCCCTCCTTATCTACGAGCAGTACTTC.